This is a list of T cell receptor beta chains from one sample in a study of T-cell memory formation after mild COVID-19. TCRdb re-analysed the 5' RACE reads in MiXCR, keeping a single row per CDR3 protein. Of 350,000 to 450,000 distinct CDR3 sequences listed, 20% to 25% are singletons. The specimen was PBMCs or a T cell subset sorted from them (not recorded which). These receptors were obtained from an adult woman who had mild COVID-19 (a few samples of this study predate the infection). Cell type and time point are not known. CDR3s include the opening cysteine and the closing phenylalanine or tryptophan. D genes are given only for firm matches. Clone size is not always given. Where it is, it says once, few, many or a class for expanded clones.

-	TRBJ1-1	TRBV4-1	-	CASSHPTRSTEAFF	TGCGCCAGCAGCCACCCGACGCGGAGCACTGAAGCTTTCTTT
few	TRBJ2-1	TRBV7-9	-	CASSANPGVEQFF	TGTGCCAGCAGCGCCAATCCTGGAGTTGAGCAGTTCTTC
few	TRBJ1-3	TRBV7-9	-	CASSSSTWAGNTIYF	TGTGCCAGCAGCTCCTCTACGTGGGCTGGAAACACCATATATTTT
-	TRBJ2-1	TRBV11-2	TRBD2	CASSFLGAGVYNEQFF	TGTGCCAGCAGCTTCCTAGGGGCGGGAGTCTACAATGAGCAGTTCTTC
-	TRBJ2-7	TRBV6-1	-	CASSEFRDLYEQYF	TGTGCCAGCAGTGAGTTCCGGGACCTCTACGAGCAGTACTTC
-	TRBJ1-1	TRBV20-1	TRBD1	CSARDSGGFTEAFF	TGCAGTGCTAGAGATTCAGGGGGCTTCACTGAAGCTTTCTTT
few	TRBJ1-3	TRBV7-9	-	CASSLAQGTSGNTIYF	TGTGCCAGCAGCTTAGCGCAAGGGACCTCTGGAAACACCATATATTTT
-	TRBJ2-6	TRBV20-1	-	CSASRTPGTGVNVLTF	TGCAGTGCTTCCCGCACGCCGGGGACTGGGGTCAACGTCCTGACTTTC
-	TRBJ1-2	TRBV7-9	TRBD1	CASSFSPGQSLLPYGYTF	TGTGCCAGCAGCTTCTCCCCGGGACAGTCCCTTCTCCCCTATGGCTACACCTTC
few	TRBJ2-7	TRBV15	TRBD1	CATRSREGQGVREQYF	TGTGCCACCAGATCTAGAGAGGGACAGGGAGTGCGCGAGCAGTACTTC
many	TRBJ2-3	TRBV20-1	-	CSARVVGDTQYF	TGCAGTGCTCGAGTAGTCGGAGATACGCAGTATTTT
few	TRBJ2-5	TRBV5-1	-	CASSLGGPYQETQYF	TGCGCCAGCAGCTTGGGCGGACCGTACCAAGAGACCCAGTACTTC
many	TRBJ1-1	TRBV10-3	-	CAISENGANTEAFF	TGTGCCATCAGTGAGAATGGGGCGAACACTGAAGCTTTCTTT
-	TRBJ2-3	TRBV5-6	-	CASSLVIDADTQYF	TGTGCCAGCAGCTTGGTCATAGACGCAGATACGCAGTATTTT
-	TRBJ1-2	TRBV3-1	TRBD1	CASSQDNPGTGHGYTF	TGTGCCAGCAGCCAAGATAACCCCGGGACAGGGCATGGCTACACCTTC
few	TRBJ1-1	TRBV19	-	CASTARAGVRDTEAFF	TGTGCCAGTACCGCGAGGGCAGGGGTACGAGACACTGAAGCTTTCTTT
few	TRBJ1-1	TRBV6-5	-	CASRQRGRDEAFF	TGTGCCAGCAGACAACGGGGCAGGGATGAAGCTTTCTTT
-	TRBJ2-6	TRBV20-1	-	CSARAPGYAGANVLTF	TGCAGTGCTAGAGCCCCGGGATATGCTGGGGCCAACGTCCTGACTTTC
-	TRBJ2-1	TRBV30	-	CAWSAGPGNEQFF	TGTGCCTGGAGCGCTGGACCGGGGAATGAGCAGTTCTTC
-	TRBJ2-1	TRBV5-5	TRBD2	CASNVYYREGLAGSHEQFF	TGTGCCAGCAACGTGTACTACAGGGAGGGACTAGCGGGATCCCATGAGCAGTTCTTC
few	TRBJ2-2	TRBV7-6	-	CASSFARVVTGELFF	TGTGCCAGCAGCTTCGCGCGCGTGGTCACCGGGGAGCTGTTTTTT
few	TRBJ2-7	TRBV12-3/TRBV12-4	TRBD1	CASSVAGTGGYEQYF	TGTGCCAGCAGTGTTGCCGGGACAGGGGGGTACGAGCAGTACTTC
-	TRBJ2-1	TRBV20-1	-	CSARGPGLYRGYEQFF	TGCAGTGCTAGAGGCCCCGGACTTTATCGGGGCTATGAGCAGTTCTTC
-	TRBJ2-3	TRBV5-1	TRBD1	CASSTGTGFSDTQYF	TGCGCCAGCAGCACCGGGACAGGGTTTTCGGATACGCAGTATTTT
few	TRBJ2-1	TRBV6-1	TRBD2	CASSEGSGRIRDEQFF	TGTGCCAGCAGTGAAGGGAGCGGGAGGATCAGGGATGAGCAGTTCTTC
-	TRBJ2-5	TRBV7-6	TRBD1	CASSGYLGTGRGFGQETQYF	TGTGCCAGCAGTGGCTACCTCGGGACAGGAAGGGGTTTTGGGCAAGAGACCCAGTACTTC
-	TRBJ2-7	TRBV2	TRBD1	CASSRLDRGGNEQYF	TGTGCCAGCAGTAGACTGGACAGGGGAGGGAACGAGCAGTACTTC
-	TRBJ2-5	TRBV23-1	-	CASSHSPGETQYF	TGCGCCAGCAGTCACTCGCCCGGGGAGACCCAGTACTTC
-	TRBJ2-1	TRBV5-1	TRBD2	CASSNSGGAKHEQFF	TGCGCCAGCAGCAATAGCGGGGGGGCCAAACATGAGCAGTTCTTC
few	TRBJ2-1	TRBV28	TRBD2	CASSSPSGSSSYNEQFF	TGTGCCAGCAGTTCCCCTAGCGGGAGCTCCTCCTACAATGAGCAGTTCTTC
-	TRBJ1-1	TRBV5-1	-	CASSLDRAYAEAFF	TGCGCCAGCAGCTTGGACAGGGCCTATGCTGAAGCTTTCTTT
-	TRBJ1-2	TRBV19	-	CASSISAHYGYTF	TGTGCCAGTAGTATTTCCGCTCACTATGGCTACACCTTC
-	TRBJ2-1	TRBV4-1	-	CASSQAPSEGEQFF	TGCGCCAGCAGCCAGGCCCCGAGTGAGGGTGAGCAGTTCTTC
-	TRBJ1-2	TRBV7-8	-	CASSSWTDSNYGYTF	TGTGCCAGCAGCTCTTGGACAGATAGTAACTATGGCTACACCTTC
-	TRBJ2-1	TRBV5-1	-	CASSLEASWSSYNEQFF	TGCGCCAGCAGCTTGGAGGCTAGCTGGAGCTCCTACAATGAGCAGTTCTTC
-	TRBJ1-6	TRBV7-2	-	CASSFSLGSPLHF	TGTGCCAGCAGCTTCTCCCTAGGGTCACCCCTCCACTTT
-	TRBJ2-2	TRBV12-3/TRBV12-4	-	CASSFYGGTGELFF	TGTGCCAGCAGTTTCTACGGTGGCACCGGGGAGCTGTTTTTT
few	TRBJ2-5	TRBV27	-	CASSPSLRASETQYF	TGTGCCAGCAGTCCCTCACTCCGAGCCAGCGAGACCCAGTACTTC
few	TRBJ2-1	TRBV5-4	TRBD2	CASSLELAGGTFF	TGTGCCAGCAGCTTGGAACTAGCGGGGGGGACGTTCTTC
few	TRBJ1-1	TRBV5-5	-	CASSKQTNTEAFF	TGTGCCAGCAGCAAACAGACGAACACTGAAGCTTTCTTT
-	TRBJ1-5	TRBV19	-	CASSIGYSNQPQHF	TGTGCCAGTAGTATCGGCTATAGCAATCAGCCCCAGCATTTT
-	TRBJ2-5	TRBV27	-	CASSRRGGVETQYF	TGTGCCAGCAGTCGCAGAGGGGGTGTCGAGACCCAGTACTTC